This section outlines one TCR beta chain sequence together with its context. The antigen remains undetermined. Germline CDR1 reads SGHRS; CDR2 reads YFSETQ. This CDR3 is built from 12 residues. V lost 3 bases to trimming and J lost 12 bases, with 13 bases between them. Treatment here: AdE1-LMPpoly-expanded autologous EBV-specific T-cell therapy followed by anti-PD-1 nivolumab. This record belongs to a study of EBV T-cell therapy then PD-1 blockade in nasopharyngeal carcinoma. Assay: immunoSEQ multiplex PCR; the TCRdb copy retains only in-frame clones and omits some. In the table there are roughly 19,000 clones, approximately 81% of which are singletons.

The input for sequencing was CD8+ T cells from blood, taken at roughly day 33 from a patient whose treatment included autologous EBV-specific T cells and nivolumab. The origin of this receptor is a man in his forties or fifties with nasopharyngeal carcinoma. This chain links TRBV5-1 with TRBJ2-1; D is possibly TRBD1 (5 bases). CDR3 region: CASSSFGHSQFF. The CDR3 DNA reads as TGCGCCAGCAGCTCTTTCGGACACTCGCAGTTCTTC.